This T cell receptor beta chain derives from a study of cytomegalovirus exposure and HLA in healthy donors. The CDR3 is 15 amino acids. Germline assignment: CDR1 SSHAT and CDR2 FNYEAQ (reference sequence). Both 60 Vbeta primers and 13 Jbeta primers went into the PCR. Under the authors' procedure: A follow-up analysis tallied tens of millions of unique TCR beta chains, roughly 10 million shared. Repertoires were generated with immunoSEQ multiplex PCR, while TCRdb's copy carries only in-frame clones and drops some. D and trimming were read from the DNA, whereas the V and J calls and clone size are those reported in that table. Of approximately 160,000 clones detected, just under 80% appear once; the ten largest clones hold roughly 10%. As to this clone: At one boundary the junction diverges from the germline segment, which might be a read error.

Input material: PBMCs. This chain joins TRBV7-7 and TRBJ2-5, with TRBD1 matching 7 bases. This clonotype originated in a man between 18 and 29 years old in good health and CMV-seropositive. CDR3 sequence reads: CASSLDPGGSETQYF. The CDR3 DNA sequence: TGTGCTAGCAGCTTAGATCCAGGGGGTTCAGAGACCCAGTACTTC.